This TCR beta chain was observed in a study of identical twins. CDR3 length equals 15 residues. V lost 7 bases to trimming and J lost 4 bases, with 19 bases between them. Germline V CDR1 and CDR2: MNHEY, SVGAGI. Each CDR3 protein is one row after TCRdb ran MiXCR on the 5' RACE reads. The table records 1.5 million to 2 million distinct CDR3 sequences, around 29% of them present only once. Overall study results and limits: Invariant MAIT and iNKT cells are populations that could partly confound zero-insertion analyses. In beta out-of-frame sequences, the excess sharing between twins was weaker.

This clonotype appeared a few times. What it recognizes is unknown. V and J are TRBV6-5 and TRBJ1-1, with a weak D call TRBD1 (5 bases). The sequence derives from a newborn girl in good health. Source material: cord blood. Here the CDR3 reads CASTITGGGVTEAFF. The DNA for the CDR3 is TGTGCCAGCACGATTACTGGCGGGGGGGTCACTGAAGCTTTCTTT.